The text below deals with one T cell receptor (beta chain). No antigen is known for it. Relative to the germline gene, one junction end is altered; a read error may explain this. This record comes from a study of post-analysis software for immune sequencing data. About the research overall: Both relapsing-remitting and secondary progressive multiple sclerosis featured among the disease courses, as did progressive-relapsing multiple sclerosis.

This CDR3 is 13 amino acids long. CDR1 is SGHKS, CDR2 YYEKEE, per germline (reference sequence). General study findings and limits: In multiple sclerosis, normalized Chao1 diversity was significantly below that of controls. The F measure placed samples prepared in the same batch into strongly shared clusters. With TRBV5-6, TRBV5-1 and TRBV20-1 included, about five TRBV segments were more frequent in patients than in controls.

Sequencing libraries made from TCR beta cDNA carried unique molecular identifiers. TCRdb reanalysed the PCR reads using MiXCR and keeps one entry per CDR3 protein. The sample includes over 150,000 distinct CDR3 sequences, 30% of them seen just once. Material for sequencing was blood. The J gene is TRBJ1-1, the V gene TRBV5-5; D gene ambiguous. The TCR was taken from a girl between 10 and 17 years old with multiple sclerosis. CDR3 nucleotides: TGTGCCGGCAGCTCGACGATAGACACTGAAGCTTTCTTT. It translates to CAGSSTIDTEAFF.